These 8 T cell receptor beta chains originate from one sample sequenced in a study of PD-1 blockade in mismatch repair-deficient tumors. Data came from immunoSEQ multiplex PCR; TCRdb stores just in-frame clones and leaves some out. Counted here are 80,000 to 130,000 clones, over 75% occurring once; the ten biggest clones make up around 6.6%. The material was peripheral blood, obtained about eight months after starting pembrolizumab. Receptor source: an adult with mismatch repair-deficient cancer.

The CDR3 nucleotides are TGTGCCAGCAGTTTCGGACAGGGGAAGTCCTACGAGCAGTACTTC. Translation: CASSFGQGKSYEQYF. The J gene is TRBJ2-7, the V gene TRBV27; 9 positions match TRBD1. CDR1 and CDR2 (germline): MNHEY, SMNVEV (reference sequence). This CDR3 is 15 amino acids long. With 3 bases clipped from V and 1 base from J, the junction kept 4 bases outside the gene matches.

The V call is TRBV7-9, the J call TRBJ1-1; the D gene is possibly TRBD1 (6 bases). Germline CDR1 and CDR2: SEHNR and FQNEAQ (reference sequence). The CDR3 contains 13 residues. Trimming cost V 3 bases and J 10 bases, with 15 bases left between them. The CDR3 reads CASSLGRGDGAFF. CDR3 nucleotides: TGTGCCAGCAGCTTGGGCAGGGGTGATGGAGCTTTCTTT.

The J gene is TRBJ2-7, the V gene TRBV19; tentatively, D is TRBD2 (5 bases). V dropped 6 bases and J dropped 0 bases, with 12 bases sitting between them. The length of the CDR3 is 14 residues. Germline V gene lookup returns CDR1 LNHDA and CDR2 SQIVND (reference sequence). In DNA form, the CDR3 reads TGTGCCAGTAGCTCGGGGTATCCCTCCTACGAGCAGTACTTC. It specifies CASSSGYPSYEQYF.

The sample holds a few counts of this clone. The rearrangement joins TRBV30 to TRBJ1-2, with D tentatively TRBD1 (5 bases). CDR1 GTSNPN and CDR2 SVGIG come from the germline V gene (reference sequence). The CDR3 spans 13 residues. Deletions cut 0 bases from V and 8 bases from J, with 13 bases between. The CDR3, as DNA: TGTGCCTGGAGTGTAGGGGCGGCGGACGGCTACACCTTC. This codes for CAWSVGAADGYTF.

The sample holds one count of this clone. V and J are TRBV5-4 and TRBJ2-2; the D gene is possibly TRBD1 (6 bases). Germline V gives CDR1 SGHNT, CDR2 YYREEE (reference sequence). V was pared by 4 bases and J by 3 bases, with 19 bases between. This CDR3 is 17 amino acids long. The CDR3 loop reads CASSPPGQGRDTGELFF. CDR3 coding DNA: TGTGCCAGCAGCCCCCCCGGGCAGGGGCGTGACACCGGGGAGCTGTTTTTT.

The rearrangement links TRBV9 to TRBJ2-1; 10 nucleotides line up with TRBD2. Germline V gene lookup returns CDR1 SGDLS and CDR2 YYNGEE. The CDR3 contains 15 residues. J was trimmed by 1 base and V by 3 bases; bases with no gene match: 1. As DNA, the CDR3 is TGTGCCAGCAGCGGGGGACTAGCGTCCTACAATGAGCAGTTCTTC. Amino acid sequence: CASSGGLASYNEQFF. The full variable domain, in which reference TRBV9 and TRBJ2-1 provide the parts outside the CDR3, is DSGVTQTPKHLITATGQRVTLRCSPRSGDLSVYWYQQSLDQGLQFLIQYYNGEERAKGNILERFSAQQFPDLHSELNLSSLELGDSALYFCASSGGLASYNEQFFGPGTRLTVL.

CDR3 protein: CASRLRGGVGEQYF. Here the CDR3 DNA reads TGTGCCAGCAGACTCAGAGGGGGAGTTGGCGAGCAGTACTTC. The chain is built from TRBV21-1 and TRBJ2-7; TRBD1, the table's D call, lacks a check against the DNA. TRBV21-1 counts as a pseudogene. There are 14 residues in the CDR3.

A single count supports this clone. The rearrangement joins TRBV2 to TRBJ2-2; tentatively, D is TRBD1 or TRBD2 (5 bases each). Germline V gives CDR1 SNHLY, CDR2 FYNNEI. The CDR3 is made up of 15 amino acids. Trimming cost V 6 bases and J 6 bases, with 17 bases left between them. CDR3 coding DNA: TGTGCCAGCAGGGGCATGGTTGGGGGTCCCGGGGAGCTGTTTTTT. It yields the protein CASRGMVGGPGELFF.